Shown below are 27 T cell receptor beta chains from a single sample sequenced in a study of blood T cell repertoires in COVID-19. Profiling relied on immunoSEQ multiplex PCR, and the TCRdb table lists in-frame clones only, not all of them. Here the sample spans some 180,000 clones, around 80% being singletons. Specimen: peripheral blood. These receptors all come from a human donor in a cohort sampled during active COVID-19.

This chain connects TRBV15 to TRBJ2-3; no clear D gene. V gave up 0 bases and J gave up 4 bases, with 5 bases separating them. Germline V CDR1 and CDR2: LNHNV, YYDKDF (reference sequence). The CDR3 is 13 residues long. CDR3 sequence (DNA): TGTGCCACCAGCAGAGAACTATCAGATACGCAGTATTTT. Translation: CATSRELSDTQYF.

CDR3 bases: TGTGCCCGGAAGGGGCAGGGCGACTACTATGGCTACACCTTC. Its protein is CARKGQGDYYGYTF. This sequence joins TRBV30 and TRBJ1-2, with D maybe TRBD1 (5 bases). Deletions cut 8 bases from V and 3 bases from J, with 19 bases between. The CDR3 has 14 amino acids. The germline V gene has CDR1 GTSNPN and CDR2 SVGIG (reference sequence).

The chain combines TRBV27 with TRBJ1-1, with a possible D match to TRBD1 (6 bases). Germline V gene sequence: CDR1 MNHEY, CDR2 SMNVEV (reference sequence). The CDR3 has 15 amino acids. The germline V and J ends were trimmed by 4 bases and 5 bases, with 17 bases remaining between them. CDR3 sequence reads: CASSSHRVPSTEAFF. CDR3 DNA sequence: TGTGCCAGCAGTTCTCACAGGGTTCCGTCAACTGAAGCTTTCTTT.

This clone has more than one count but fewer than ten. V is TRBV5-6 and J is TRBJ1-1; 10 nucleotides match TRBD1. Germline CDR1 and CDR2: SGHDT and YYEEEE. Trimming removed 1 base from V and 3 bases from J; junction bases left unmatched: 3. The CDR3 loop spans 15 amino acids. CDR3 sequence reads: CASSLQGQGYTEAFF. The CDR3 DNA sequence: TGTGCCAGCAGCTTGCAGGGACAGGGGTACACTGAAGCTTTCTTT.

V is TRBV7-2 and J is TRBJ1-2; TRBD1 is a possible D gene (6 bases). The CDR3 sequence is 14 residues long. V was pared by 1 base and J by 2 bases, with 8 bases between. Germline V gene data show CDR1 as SGHTA and CDR2 as FQGNSA. CDR3 region: CASSLEQGNYGYTF. The CDR3 DNA sequence: TGTGCCAGCAGCTTAGAACAGGGAAACTATGGCTACACCTTC.

For this clone: The DNA is left out, because the CDR3 cannot be placed on it with certainty; the CDR3 is given as TCRdb lists it. J is TRBJ2-2 and V is TRBV2; the table's D gene call, TRBD2, was not cross checked with the DNA. Per germline, CDR1 SNHLY and CDR2 FYNNEI. The CDR3 adds up to 16 amino acids, both ends counted. CDR3 sequence: CASSLAAARTPGSCFF.

The chain combines TRBV19 with TRBJ1-2; TRBD1 matches 8 bases. V gave up 6 bases and J gave up 6 bases; unmatched junction bases: 9. From germline, CDR1 is LNHDA and CDR2 SQIVND (reference sequence). There are 14 residues in the CDR3. The CDR3, as DNA: TGTGCCAGTAGGGACAGGGAAACCCTAAATGGCTACACCTTC. Protein: CASRDRETLNGYTF.

The rearrangement joins TRBV5-5 to TRBJ2-5, with a possible D match to TRBD1 (5 bases). Deletions cut 2 bases from V and 5 bases from J, with 19 bases between. CDR1 and CDR2 (germline): SGHKS, YYEKEE (reference sequence). The CDR3 is 16 residues long. The CDR3, as DNA: TGTGCCAGCAGCTTAGGTGTGGACACCCGTCGGGAGACCCAGTACTTC. It encodes CASSLGVDTRRETQYF.

V and J are TRBV29-1 and TRBJ2-7; 7 positions agree with TRBD2. Germline CDR1 is SQVTM and CDR2 is ANQGSEA. J gave up 6 bases and V 4 bases, and 9 bases lay outside the gene matches. There are 13 residues in the CDR3. As DNA, the CDR3 is TGCAGCGTTGGCGAGGGAGGGTTCTTCGAGCAGTACTTC. Protein product: CSVGEGGFFEQYF.

The J gene is TRBJ2-7, the V gene TRBV4-2; possible D gene TRBD2, 6 bases. This CDR3 region has 14 residues. The V end lost 8 bases, the J end lost 4 bases, and 18 bases lay between the germline ends. Germline V gene data show CDR1 as LGHNA and CDR2 as YNFKEQ. CDR3 sequence: CASARRGAGYEQYF. CDR3 in DNA: TGTGCCAGCGCACGGCGCGGGGCTGGGTACGAGCAGTACTTC.

Of note for this clone: Other nucleotide sequences from this sample produce the same CDR3. V is TRBV5-1 and J is TRBJ2-5; tentatively, D is TRBD1 (6 bases). Trimming stripped 2 bases from V and 1 base from J, with 9 bases between. This CDR3 has 14 residues. Germline assignment: CDR1 SGHRS and CDR2 YFSETQ. The CDR3 is CASSLGGPQETQYF. CDR3 DNA sequence: TGCGCCAGCAGCTTAGGGGGACCCCAAGAGACCCAGTACTTC.

The gene calls are TRBV7-2 and TRBJ2-2; possible D gene TRBD2, 5 bases. The CDR3 length is 15 residues. The germline V gene encodes CDR1 SGHTA and CDR2 FQGNSA. Trimming removed 3 bases at V and 5 bases at J, with 13 bases between. CDR3 residues: CASSFRTYDTGELFF. In nucleotides, the CDR3 is TGTGCCAGCAGCTTTCGGACTTACGATACCGGGGAGCTGTTTTTT.

This clone has a single count. The rearrangement uses TRBV12-5 and TRBJ2-1; perhaps TRBD1 as D (6 bases). The length of the CDR3 is 17 residues. Germline CDR1 is LGHNT and CDR2 is FRNRAP. Trimming pared 3 bases from V and 7 bases from J, leaving 22 bases between. The CDR3 DNA reads TGTGCTAGTGGTTTCAACTTTGCAGGGGCTAGAGATAATGAGCAGTTCTTC. Its protein product is CASGFNFAGARDNEQFF.

This chain uses TRBV15 with TRBJ1-5; D gene ambiguous. The germline V and J ends were trimmed by 0 bases and 4 bases, with 16 bases remaining between them. The CDR3 loop spans 17 amino acids. Per germline, CDR1 LNHNV and CDR2 YYDKDF (reference sequence). The chain's CDR3 is CATSRDSGSAENQPQHF. The CDR3 coding sequence is TGTGCCACCAGCAGAGATAGCGGGTCCGCTGAAAATCAGCCCCAGCATTTT.

J is TRBJ1-1 and V is TRBV2; the match to TRBD1 covers 7 bases. The CDR3 consists of 12 residues. The germline V gene has CDR1 SNHLY and CDR2 FYNNEI. V was clipped by 8 bases and J by 5 bases; unmatched bases: 5. The CDR3 coding sequence is TGTGCCAGCGACCGGGACAGTACTGAAGCTTTCTTT. Encoded protein: CASDRDSTEAFF.

The rearrangement joins TRBV5-5 to TRBJ1-5; 7 nucleotides align to TRBD1. Per germline, CDR1 SGHKS and CDR2 YYEKEE (reference sequence). V lost 1 base and J lost 4; bases outside the gene matches: 2. CDR3 length equals 14 residues. This CDR3 reads CASSLRTGNQPQHF. The CDR3 DNA follows: TGTGCCAGCAGCTTGCGGACAGGTAATCAGCCCCAGCATTTT.

This clone occurred a few times. This chain joins TRBV6-6 and TRBJ1-5; 9 nucleotides line up with TRBD1. Trimming took 8 bases from V and 7 from J; bases not matched to a gene: 3. The CDR3 covers 12 residues. Germline assignment: CDR1 MNHNY and CDR2 SVGAGI (reference sequence). The CDR3 sequence is CASQQGAQPQHF. The CDR3 region has the DNA TGTGCCAGCCAACAGGGGGCGCAGCCCCAGCATTTT.

V and J are TRBV27 and TRBJ2-7, with 8 bases that match TRBD1. Germline V gives CDR1 MNHEY, CDR2 SMNVEV (reference sequence). The CDR3 has 13 residues. The V and J ends lost 7 bases and 5 bases, in that order; junction bases with no gene match: 7. The CDR3: CASKAAGGHEQYF. The CDR3 DNA sequence: TGTGCCAGCAAGGCGGCAGGGGGCCACGAGCAGTACTTC.

This clone was observed a few times. This sequence joins TRBV7-3 and TRBJ1-3; D is unclear. Trimming cost V 5 bases and J 2 bases, with 13 bases left between them. This CDR3 contains 15 residues. Germline CDR1 reads SGHTA; CDR2 reads FQGTGA. CDR3 nucleotides: TGTGCCAGCAGCCCCGGACCGGGGACTGGAAACACCATATATTTT. This sequence encodes CASSPGPGTGNTIYF.

Written as DNA, the CDR3 is TGCGCCAGCAGTGAGAACCCCGGGGGAACGACCCAGTACTTC. It codes for CASSENPGGTTQYF. The chain uses TRBV10-2 and TRBJ2-5, with D possibly matching TRBD2 (6 bases). The CDR3 is made up of 14 amino acids. V lost 2 bases, J lost 7 bases, and 14 bases lay in between. CDR1 and CDR2 from the germline V gene are WSHSY and SAAADI.

The chain links TRBV7-9 to TRBJ2-7; D perhaps matches TRBD1 (6 bases). Germline lookup yields CDR1 SEHNR and CDR2 FQNEAQ (reference sequence). V lost 5 bases and J 2 bases, leaving 16 bases between the germline ends. The CDR3 totals 15 residues. The DNA of the CDR3 is TGTGCCAGCAGCCCAGAGGCAGGGGCGACCTACGAGCAGTACTTC. This sequence encodes CASSPEAGATYEQYF.

J is TRBJ1-5 and V is TRBV27; tentative D call: TRBD1 (6 bases). The CDR3 consists of 15 residues. Germline CDR1 MNHEY, CDR2 SMNVEV (reference sequence). The V gene lost 2 bases and the J gene lost 1 base, with 9 bases spanning the gap. CDR3 sequence: CASSLAGVSNQPQHF. The CDR3, as DNA: TGTGCCAGCAGTTTAGCAGGGGTGAGCAATCAGCCCCAGCATTTT.

The rearrangement uses TRBV3-1 (or the pseudogene TRBV3-2) and TRBJ1-1; unclear D gene. Trimming stripped 3 bases from V and 4 bases from J, with 21 bases between. The CDR3 runs to 17 residues. The germline V gene has CDR1 LGHDT and CDR2 YNNKEL (reference sequence). The CDR3 reads CASSHQSRAGFGTEAFF. In nucleotides, the CDR3 is TGTGCCAGCAGCCATCAATCTCGGGCGGGTTTCGGCACTGAAGCTTTCTTT.

The V gene is TRBV21-1, the J gene TRBJ1-5. TRBV21-1 represents a pseudogene. This CDR3 region has 16 residues. The CDR3 is CASLNGEKYSNQPQHF. The CDR3 DNA sequence: TGTGCCAGCCTGAATGGAGAGAAGTATAGCAATCAGCCCCAGCATTTT.

This clone has a single count. V usage is TRBV19 and J usage is TRBJ1-1; D is uncertain. Germline CDR1 LNHDA, CDR2 SQIVND (reference sequence). The CDR3 loop spans 16 amino acids. Trimming cost V 1 base and J 0 bases, with 12 bases left between them. The CDR3, as DNA: TGTGCCAGTAGTATAGGTGCCAGGTCGATGAACACTGAAGCTTTCTTT. Translated: CASSIGARSMNTEAFF.

The V call is TRBV5-6, the J call TRBJ2-7, with TRBD1 as a possible D gene (6 bases). Germline V gene sequence: CDR1 SGHDT, CDR2 YYEEEE. V was shortened by 3 bases and J by 6 bases, with 22 bases between the two germline ends. This CDR3 has 16 residues. The CDR3 region is CASSSQGLAYRGEQYF. DNA of the CDR3: TGTGCCAGCAGCTCACAGGGTCTTGCATATCGGGGCGAGCAGTACTTC.

CDR3: CAWSVIGGYTEAFF. The CDR3 DNA follows: TGTGCCTGGAGTGTAATCGGGGGGTACACTGAAGCTTTCTTT. The chain combines TRBV30 with TRBJ1-1, with D possibly matching TRBD1 (5 bases). CDR1 GTSNPN and CDR2 SVGIG come from the germline V gene (reference sequence). This CDR3 contains 14 residues. Deletions cut 0 bases from V and 3 bases from J, with 11 bases between.